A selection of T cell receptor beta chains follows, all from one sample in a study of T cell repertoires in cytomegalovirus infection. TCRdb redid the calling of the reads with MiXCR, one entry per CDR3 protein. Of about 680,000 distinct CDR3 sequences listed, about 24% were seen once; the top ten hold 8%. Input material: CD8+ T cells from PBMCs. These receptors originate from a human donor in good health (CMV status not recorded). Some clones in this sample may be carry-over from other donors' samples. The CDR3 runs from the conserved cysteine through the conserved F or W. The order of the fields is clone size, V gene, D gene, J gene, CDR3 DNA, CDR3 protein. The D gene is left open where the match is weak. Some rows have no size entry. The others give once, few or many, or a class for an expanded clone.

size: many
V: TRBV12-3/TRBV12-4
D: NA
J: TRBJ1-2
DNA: TGTGCCAGCAGTCCGGAGGTAAACTATGGCTACACCTTC
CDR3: CASSPEVNYGYTF

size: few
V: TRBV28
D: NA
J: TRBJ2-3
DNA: TGTGCCAGCACCCTCTCACAGGCAGGGTCAGATACGCAGTATTTT
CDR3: CASTLSQAGSDTQYF

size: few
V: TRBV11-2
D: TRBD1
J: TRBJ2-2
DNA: TGTGCCAGCAGCTTATCACCCGGGACAGCGAACACCGGGGAGCTGTTTTTT
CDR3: CASSLSPGTANTGELFF

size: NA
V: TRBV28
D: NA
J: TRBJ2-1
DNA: TGTGCCAGCGGGGGTAAGGGTGGCCTTACGCGGAATGAGCAGTTCTTC
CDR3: CASGGKGGLTRNEQFF

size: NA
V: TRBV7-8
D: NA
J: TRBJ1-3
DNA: TGTGCCAGCAGCTCACGCGGGGGGCTCGGAAACACCATATATTTT
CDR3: CASSSRGGLGNTIYF

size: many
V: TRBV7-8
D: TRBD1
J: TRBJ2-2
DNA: TGTGCCAGCAGCTCGGGGACAGGGGGCTTCACCGGGGAGCTGTTTTTT
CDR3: CASSSGTGGFTGELFF

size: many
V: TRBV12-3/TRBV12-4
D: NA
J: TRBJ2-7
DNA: TGTGCCAGCAGCCCAGGACAAACCTACGAGCAGTACTTC
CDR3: CASSPGQTYEQYF

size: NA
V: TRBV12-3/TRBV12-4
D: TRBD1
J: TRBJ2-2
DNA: TGTGCCAGCAGACTCCCGGGGACAGGGGTTAGAGTGAACACCGGGGAGCTGTTTTTT
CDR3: CASRLPGTGVRVNTGELFF

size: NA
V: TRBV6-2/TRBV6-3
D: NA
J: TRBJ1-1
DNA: TGTGCCAGCAGTCAGGGGTTCCGAACTGAAGCTTTCTTT
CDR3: CASSQGFRTEAFF

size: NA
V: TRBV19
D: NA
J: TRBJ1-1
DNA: TGTGCCAGTAAAGACCCGAACACTGAAGCTTTCTTT
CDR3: CASKDPNTEAFF

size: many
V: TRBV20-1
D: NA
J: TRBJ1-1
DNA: TGCAGTGCTAGAGATCAGGCTGCTTACACTGAAGCTTTCTTT
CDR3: CSARDQAAYTEAFF

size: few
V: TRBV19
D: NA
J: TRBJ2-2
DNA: TGTGCCAGTAGTATAGAAAGGGACTACACCGGGGAGCTGTTTTTT
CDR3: CASSIERDYTGELFF

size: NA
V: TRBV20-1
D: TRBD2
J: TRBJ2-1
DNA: TGCAGTGCTAGAGATCCCAGCGGGGGCCTTAATGAGCAGTTCTTC
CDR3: CSARDPSGGLNEQFF

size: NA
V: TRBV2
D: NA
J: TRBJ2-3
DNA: TGTGCCAGCAGTGATTGGAGGGGGTCCTCAGATACGCAGTATTTT
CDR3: CASSDWRGSSDTQYF

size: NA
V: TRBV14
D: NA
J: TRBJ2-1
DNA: TGTGCCAGCAGCCAAGGAGTGGTCGTTAGCTCCTACAATGAGCAGTTCTTC
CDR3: CASSQGVVVSSYNEQFF

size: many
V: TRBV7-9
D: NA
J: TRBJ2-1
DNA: TGTGCCAGCAGCTTAGGGGCCGGAATCTACAATGAGCAGTTCTTC
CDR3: CASSLGAGIYNEQFF

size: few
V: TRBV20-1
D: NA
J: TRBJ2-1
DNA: TGCAGTGCCGGGGGCAATGAGCAGTTCTTC
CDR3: CSAGGNEQFF

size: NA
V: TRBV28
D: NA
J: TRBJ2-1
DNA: TGTGTCAGCAGTCCGCGGGGGACAAATGAGCAGTTCTTC
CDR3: CVSSPRGTNEQFF

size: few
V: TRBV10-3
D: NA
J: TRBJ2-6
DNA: TGTGCCATCAGTGTCCAGGCTGCAGCCCTCCGGTCCGGGGCCAACGTCCTGACTTTC
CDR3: CAISVQAAALRSGANVLTF

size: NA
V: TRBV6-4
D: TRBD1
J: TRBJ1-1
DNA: TGTGCCAGCAGCAGGGGGCTGAGCACTGAAGCTTTCTTT
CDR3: CASSRGLSTEAFF

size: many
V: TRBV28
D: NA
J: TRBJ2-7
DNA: TGTGCCAGCAGTTTCCCCGACGGTCCCTACGAGCAGTACTTC
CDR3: CASSFPDGPYEQYF

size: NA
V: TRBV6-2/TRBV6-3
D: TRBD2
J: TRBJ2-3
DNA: TGTGCCAGCAATCGACTAGCGGGGGCCTACACAGATACGCAGTATTTT
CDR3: CASNRLAGAYTDTQYF

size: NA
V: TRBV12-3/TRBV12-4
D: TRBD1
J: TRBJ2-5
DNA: TGTGCCAGCAGTTTCTGGGGGACAGGGGGCCTTCAAGAGACCCAGTACTTC
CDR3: CASSFWGTGGLQETQYF

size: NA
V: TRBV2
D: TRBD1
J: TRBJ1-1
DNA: TGTGCCAGCAGGAGACAGGGCGAGGCTTTCTTT
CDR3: CASRRQGEAFF

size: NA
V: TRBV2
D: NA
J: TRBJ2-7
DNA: TGTGCCGGTCTCGGAGAAGGGTCCTACGAGCAGTACTTC
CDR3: CAGLGEGSYEQYF

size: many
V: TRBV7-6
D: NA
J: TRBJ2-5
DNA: TGTGCCAGCCGGGACCTCGAAGAGACCCAGTACTTC
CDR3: CASRDLEETQYF

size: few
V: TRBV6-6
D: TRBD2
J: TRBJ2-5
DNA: TGTGCCAGCAGTTATGGGACTAGCGGGGTGGAGACCCAGTACTTC
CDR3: CASSYGTSGVETQYF

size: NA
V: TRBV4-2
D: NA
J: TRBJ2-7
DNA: TGTGCCAGCAGCCATTGGGACACTGCCTACGAGCAGTACTTC
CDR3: CASSHWDTAYEQYF

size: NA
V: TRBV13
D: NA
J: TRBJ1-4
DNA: TGTGCCAGCAGCTTAGGCCTTAACCACCTGGGGAGACTGTTTTTT
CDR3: CASSLGLNHLGRLFF

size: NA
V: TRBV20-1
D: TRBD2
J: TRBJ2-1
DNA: TGCAGTGCTAGAGACCTTGTGACTAGCGGGGTTTACAATGAGCAGTTCTTC
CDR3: CSARDLVTSGVYNEQFF

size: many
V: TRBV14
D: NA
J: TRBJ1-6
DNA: TGTGCCAGAAACCCTCGAGAGGGACCACCAAGGGCATGGGAGATTGGTTCACCCCTCCACTTT
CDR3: CARNPREGPPRAWEIGSPLHF

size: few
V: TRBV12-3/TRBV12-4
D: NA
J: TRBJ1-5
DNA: TGTGCCAGCAGCTCGGACCCTCCCAATCAGCCCCAGCATTTT
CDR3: CASSSDPPNQPQHF

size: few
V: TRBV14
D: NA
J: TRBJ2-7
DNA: TGTGCCAGCAGCCAAGATGGGCGCCAGTACGAGCAGTACTTC
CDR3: CASSQDGRQYEQYF

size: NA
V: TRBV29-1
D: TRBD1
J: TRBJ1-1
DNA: TGCAGCGTTGAGACAGGGGGCTTGAACACTGAAGCTTTCTTT
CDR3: CSVETGGLNTEAFF

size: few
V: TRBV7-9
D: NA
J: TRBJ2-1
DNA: TGTGCCAGCAGCTCGGTGGGGCAGGAGCAGTTCTTC
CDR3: CASSSVGQEQFF

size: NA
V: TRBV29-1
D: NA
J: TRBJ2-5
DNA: TGCAGCGTCGAGGACATCCTAACTGCGGAGACCCAGTACTTC
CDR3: CSVEDILTAETQYF

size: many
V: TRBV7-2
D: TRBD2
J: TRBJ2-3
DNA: TGTGCCAGCAGCTTATGGGCGGGGGAGCAGTATTTT
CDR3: CASSLWAGEQYF

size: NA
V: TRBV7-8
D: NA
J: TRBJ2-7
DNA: TGTGCCAGCAGCCTGGGGCGGGGCCCCAGGTACGAGCAGTACTTC
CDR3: CASSLGRGPRYEQYF

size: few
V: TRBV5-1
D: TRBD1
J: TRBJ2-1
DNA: TGCGCCAGCAGTTACGGGGACAGCCCTGCAATATATGAGCAGTTCTTC
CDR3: CASSYGDSPAIYEQFF

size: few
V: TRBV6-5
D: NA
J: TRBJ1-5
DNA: TGTGCCAGCAGTCCCCGGGGGGCGGGCAATCAGCCCCAGCATTTT
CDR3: CASSPRGAGNQPQHF

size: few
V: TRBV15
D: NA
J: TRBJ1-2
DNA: TGTGCCACCAGCAGAGATGGGGACGGGATCTATGGCTACACCTTC
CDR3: CATSRDGDGIYGYTF

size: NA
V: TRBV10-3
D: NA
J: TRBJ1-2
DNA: TGTGCCATCAGACCAGGGTACCTAGACTATGGCTACACCTTC
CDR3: CAIRPGYLDYGYTF

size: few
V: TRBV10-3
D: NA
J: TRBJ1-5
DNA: TGTGCCAACAAAAGGGGAAGCAATCAGCCCCAGCATTTT
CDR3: CANKRGSNQPQHF

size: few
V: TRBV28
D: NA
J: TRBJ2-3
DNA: TGTGCCAGCAGTTCCCCGGGGCAGGCGGATACGCAGTATTTT
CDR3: CASSSPGQADTQYF

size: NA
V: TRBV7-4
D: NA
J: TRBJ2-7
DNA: TGTGTCAGCAGCCCCGTTCGTGGGGTTCAATACGAGCAGTACTTC
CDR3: CVSSPVRGVQYEQYF

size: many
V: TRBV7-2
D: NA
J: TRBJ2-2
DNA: TGTGCCAGCAGCTTATTGGTCGGGGAGCTGTTTTTT
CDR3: CASSLLVGELFF

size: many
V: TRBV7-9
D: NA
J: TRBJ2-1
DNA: TGTGCCAGCAGCTTACAACGCGATGAGCAGTTCTTC
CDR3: CASSLQRDEQFF

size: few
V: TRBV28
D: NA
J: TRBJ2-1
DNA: TGTGCCAGCGCTCAGGCTTACAATGAGCAGTTCTTC
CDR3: CASAQAYNEQFF

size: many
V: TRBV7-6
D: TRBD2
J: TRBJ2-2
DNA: TGTGCCAGCAGCTCTCCGGGGGGGAGTCCCGGGGAGCTGTTTTTT
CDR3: CASSSPGGSPGELFF

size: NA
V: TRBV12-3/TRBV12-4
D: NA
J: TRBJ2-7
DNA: TGTGCCAGCACCAGCGGCGGGTTGGATCAGTACTTC
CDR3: CASTSGGLDQYF

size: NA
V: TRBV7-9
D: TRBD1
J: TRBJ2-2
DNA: TGTGCCAGCAGCTTAGGGGACAGTCCCGGGGAGCTGTTTTTT
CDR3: CASSLGDSPGELFF

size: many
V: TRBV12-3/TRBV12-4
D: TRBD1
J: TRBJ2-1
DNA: TGTGCCAGCAGTCCGGACAGGGCCTACAATGAGCAGTTCTTC
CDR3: CASSPDRAYNEQFF

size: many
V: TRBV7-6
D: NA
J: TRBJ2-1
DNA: TGTGCCAGCAGCCCTGACACCAGCTCCTACAATGAGCAGTTCTTC
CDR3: CASSPDTSSYNEQFF

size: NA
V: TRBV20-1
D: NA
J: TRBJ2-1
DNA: TGCAGTGCCGGGAGGGGACAGCTTTTCTCCTACAATGAGCAGTTCTTC
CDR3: CSAGRGQLFSYNEQFF

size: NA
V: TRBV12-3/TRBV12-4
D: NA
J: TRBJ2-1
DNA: TGTGCCAGCAGTTTTATATCCGATGAGCAGTTCTTC
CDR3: CASSFISDEQFF

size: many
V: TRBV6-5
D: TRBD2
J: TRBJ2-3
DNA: TGTGCCAGCAGTTACTTCCCCCAGTCGCGGGGGGGGACTTTCCAAGATACGCAGTATTTT
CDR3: CASSYFPQSRGGTFQDTQYF

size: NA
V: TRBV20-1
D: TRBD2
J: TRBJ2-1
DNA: TGCAGTGCTACCTCCGGGACTAGCGGGGTAGAAGAGCAGTTCTTC
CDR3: CSATSGTSGVEEQFF